The source of this T cell receptor beta chain is a study of T cell changes during pregnancy in multiple sclerosis (dated by TCRdb to 2018 to 2020). Regarding the research as a whole: Changes in the T cell repertoire over the course of pregnancy were examined in this study in women with multiple sclerosis.

The library was made by the immunoSEQ multiplex PCR assay. TCRdb limited this immuneACCESS table to in-frame rearrangements with V and J called. A share of clones is missing; checked studies link under half to unresolved V genes, and the rest is unexplained. The sample has around 70,000 clones on record, 85% to 95% of them singletons. The ten largest clones capture 2% to 2.5% of the sample. Between the V and J ends, shortened by 4 bases and 8 bases respectively, the junction contains 14 bases. From a lookup of the germline V gene, CDR1 and CDR2 are MDHEN and SYDVKM. The CDR3 has 13 amino acids, counting the end cysteine and phenylalanine. Solely the CDR3 DNA is kept, with 39 bases framed from the first base. A note on this clone: The antigen it recognizes is unknown. The input lacks base qualities; no much larger clone sits a single base away.

Material: peripheral blood, obtained before pregnancy. The chain is encoded by TRBV28 joined to TRBJ1-2; the D gene is perhaps TRBD1, on 5 matching bases. The source of this sequence is a female donor with multiple sclerosis, enrolled in a pregnancy study. The DNA sequence follows: TGTGCCAGCAGTTCTTGGGGGGGGGAGGGCTACACCTTC. Its amino acids are CASSSWGGEGYTF.